The 2 T cell receptor beta chains in this list originate from one sample, sequenced in a study of T cells after somatic rescue of genetic block. Sequenced by immunoSEQ multiplex PCR; TCRdb stores in-frame clones only, minus some. The sample includes about 63,000 clones, about 91% of them seen just once. Sequenced: peripheral blood mononuclear cells (PBMCs). The receptors were gathered from a man between 35 and 55 years old.

In DNA form, the CDR3 reads TGTGCCAGCAGTGCGCGGGGGGGGCGAAACACTGAAGCTTTCTTT. It is translated as CASSARGGRNTEAFF. This chain uses TRBV6-1 with TRBJ1-1; D is possibly TRBD1 (6 bases). Germline CDR1 reads MNHNS; CDR2 reads SASEGT. The CDR3 loop spans 15 amino acids. Trimming stripped 4 bases from V and 2 bases from J, with 14 bases between.

The CDR3 DNA follows: TGTGCCAGCAGCTCCCGGGGAGGGAATGTCTCTGGGGCCAACGTCCTGACTTTC. It yields the protein CASSSRGGNVSGANVLTF. V gene TRBV7-8 combines with J gene TRBJ2-6; 7 positions match TRBD2. This CDR3 has 18 residues. Germline CDR1 is SGHVS and CDR2 is FQNEAQ. V lost 4 bases, J lost 0 bases, and 9 bases stayed unmatched.